This T cell receptor (beta chain) comes out of a study of blood T cells in healthy people across ages. General study points: Observed TCR beta diversity per million T cells went down as age went up. This fall followed a roughly linear course with age.

Details on this clonotype: Its antigen is not known.

The germline V gene encodes CDR1 SGHTA and CDR2 FQGNSA. Trimming shortened V by 0 bases and J by 5 bases, and 19 bases separated the two germline ends. CDR3 length equals 17 residues. Donor samples were obtained from healthy Caucasian individuals from Russia, aged 6 to 90. Each donor supplied ten milliliters of peripheral blood. Together with a sample-barcoded 5' primer, a J-beta primer mix was included in a second PCR lasting about 7 to 12 cycles. No fewer than 2.5 million CDR3-containing paired-end reads came from each sample. From the 5' RACE reads, TCRdb called clonotypes with MiXCR, one entry per CDR3 protein. The table records roughly 1,800,000 distinct CDR3 sequences, roughly 52% of them present only once.

The specimen sequenced was blood. This chain uses TRBV7-2 with TRBJ1-2; the D gene is possibly TRBD1 (6 bases). The sequence came from a woman in her thirties or forties in good health. Written as DNA, the CDR3 is TGTGCCAGCAGCTTAGCTGTCCCCCGCAGGGGAGATTATGGCTACACCTTC. Amino acid sequence: CASSLAVPRRGDYGYTF.